This T cell receptor (beta chain) was sequenced in a study of blood T cell repertoires in COVID-19. The germline V gene has CDR1 MGHRA and CDR2 YSYEKL. The CDR3 covers 17 residues. J lost 4 bases, V lost 0 bases, and 6 bases had no gene match. Assay used: immunoSEQ multiplex PCR; TCRdb lists only in-frame clones, some missing. Of 250,000 to 300,000 clones listed, more than 70% were seen once; the top ten hold roughly 3.1%. The chain has TRBV4-1 and TRBJ2-1, with 10 bases that match TRBD2. The source of this sequence is a woman under 30 with acute or convalescent COVID-19. The sequencing input was peripheral blood. The chain's CDR3 is CASSQDPSGRGYNEQFF. The CDR3 bases are TGCGCCAGCAGCCAAGACCCTAGCGGGAGAGGGTACAATGAGCAGTTCTTC.